The next 28 T cell receptor beta chains were all read from a single sample in a study of response to subunit inactivated influenza vaccine. TCRdb passed the RT-PCR reads through MiXCR, listing each CDR3 protein once. The sample includes over 400,000 distinct CDR3 sequences, 10% to 15% of them seen just once. The sequencing here drew on PBMCs from blood, taken 40 to 50 days after vaccination. The receptor source for this set is a man aged 50-59 years who received an inactivated influenza vaccine.

There are a few counts of this clonotype. The rearrangement joins TRBV20-1 to TRBJ1-1, with no clear D. V lost 5 bases, J lost 5 bases, and 12 bases lay in between. The CDR3 sequence is 12 residues long. Looked up from germline, CDR1 is DFQATT and CDR2 is SNEGSKA (reference sequence). Here the CDR3 DNA reads TGCAGTGCTGGCCTCTATGGGACTGAAGCTTTCTTT. Protein: CSAGLYGTEAFF.

This clonotype was counted at least ten times. The chain couples TRBV5-6 to TRBJ1-1, with D unclear. Trimming shortened V by 4 bases and J by 4 bases, and 8 bases separated the two germline ends. The CDR3 length is 12 residues. The germline V gene has CDR1 SGHDT and CDR2 YYEEEE. CDR3 sequence (DNA): TGTGCCAGCAGCACTCCCACCACTGAAGCTTTCTTT. Translation: CASSTPTTEAFF.

The table lists this clonotype with many counts. The V call is TRBV7-9, the J call TRBJ2-1; no definite D call. CDR3 length: 14 residues. Germline CDR1 SEHNR, CDR2 FQNEAQ (reference sequence). V was pared by 4 bases and J by 5 bases, with 12 bases between. CDR3 sequence reads: CASSSKRTHNEQFF. In nucleotides, the CDR3 is TGTGCCAGCAGCTCAAAACGAACCCACAATGAGCAGTTCTTC.

The table lists this clonotype with many counts. The rearrangement links TRBV29-1 to TRBJ2-7, with TRBD1 matching over 11 bases. The CDR3 is made up of 13 amino acids. CDR1 is SQVTM and CDR2 is ANQGSEA in the germline V gene. V lost 4 bases and J lost 3; bases outside the gene matches: 2. The CDR3 loop is CSVGGTGGYEQYF. CDR3 sequence (DNA): TGCAGCGTTGGAGGGACAGGGGGCTACGAGCAGTACTTC.

The chain employs TRBV4-1 and TRBJ2-7; 7 bases are shared with TRBD1. Germline loops: CDR1 MGHRA, CDR2 YSYEKL. V was pared by 2 bases and J by 10 bases, with 8 bases of the junction left unmatched. This CDR3 is built from 13 residues. The CDR3 loop reads CASSQPGQPYQYF. CDR3 sequence (DNA): TGCGCCAGCAGCCAACCGGGACAGCCATACCAGTACTTC.

This clonotype was counted ten times or more. V and J are TRBV12-3 or TRBV12-4 and TRBJ2-3; 12 positions match TRBD2. CDR3 length: 16 amino acids. Unmatched junction bases numbered 8, after V lost 4 bases and J lost 6 bases. Here the CDR3 DNA reads TGTGCCAGCAGTTACGATCTAGCGGGGGGGCAGGATACGCAGTATTTT. Residues: CASSYDLAGGQDTQYF.

This chain uses TRBV29-1 with TRBJ2-1; 11 bases align to TRBD2. The CDR3 has 16 residues. After removal of 0 bases from V and 7 bases from J, the junction contained 8 bases not matched to a gene. From germline, CDR1 is SQVTM and CDR2 ANQGSEA. CDR3 sequence (DNA): TGCAGCGTTGAAGATATAGCGGGAGGGCCGGGTAATGAGCAGTTCTTC. Protein: CSVEDIAGGPGNEQFF.

This chain links TRBV27 with TRBJ2-1; D could derive from TRBD1 or TRBD2 (5 bases each). The CDR3 spans 13 residues. Trimming pared 8 bases from V and 4 bases from J, leaving 12 bases between. From germline, CDR1 is MNHEY and CDR2 SMNVEV (reference sequence). The CDR3 coding sequence is TGTGCCAGCCGCCGGGACGCATACAATGAGCAGTTCTTC. Translation: CASRRDAYNEQFF.

This chain connects TRBV6-2 or TRBV6-3 to TRBJ1-1; 9 positions agree with TRBD1. V was clipped by 6 bases and J by 4 bases; unmatched bases: 6. The CDR3 is 14 amino acids. The germline V gene encodes CDR1 MNHEY and CDR2 SVGEGT. The CDR3 is CASRGQGGSTEAFF. Written as DNA, the CDR3 is TGTGCCAGCAGGGGACAGGGAGGGAGCACTGAAGCTTTCTTT.

There are a few counts of this clonotype. V gene TRBV24-1 combines with J gene TRBJ1-2; D is unclear. V gave up 2 bases and J gave up 8 bases, with 11 bases separating them. This CDR3 has 13 residues. Per the germline V gene, CDR1 is KGHDR and CDR2 is SFDVKD. CDR3 sequence: CATSDSGQRGYTF. The CDR3 DNA follows: TGTGCCACCAGTGATTCGGGCCAGAGGGGCTACACCTTC.

In this sample, this clonotype turned up many times. The chain is built from TRBV11-2 and TRBJ2-1; tentatively, D is TRBD1 (6 bases). V was cut by 6 bases and J by 4 bases, with 22 bases left in between. CDR1 and CDR2 from the germline V gene are SGHAT and FQNNGV. CDR3 length equals 17 residues. In nucleotides, the CDR3 is TGTGCCAGCAGTTCCCGGCAGGGGCCCATCCTATACAATGAGCAGTTCTTC. As protein: CASSSRQGPILYNEQFF.

J is TRBJ2-6 and V is TRBV29-1, with TRBD2 as a possible D gene (5 bases). V was cut by 6 bases and J by 2 bases, with 5 bases left in between. CDR1 SQVTM and CDR2 ANQGSEA come from the germline V gene. The CDR3 sequence is 12 residues long. The CDR3 region is CSVTTGANVLTF. CDR3 bases: TGCAGCGTGACTACTGGGGCCAACGTCCTGACTTTC. Based on the CDR3 plus reference TRBV29-1 and TRBJ2-6, the full variable domain is SAVISQKPSRDICQRGTSLTIQCQVDSQVTMMFWYRQQPGQSLTLIATANQGSEATYESGFVIDKFPISRPNLTFSTLTVSNMSPEDSSIYLCSVTTGANVLTFGAGSRLTVL.

This clonotype was observed a handful of times. The chain joins TRBV12-3 or TRBV12-4 to TRBJ1-4; no firm D call. V was trimmed by 5 bases and J by 8 bases, leaving 12 bases between them. This CDR3 comprises 13 residues. In DNA form, the CDR3 reads TGTGCCAGCAGTCGGTATGGAGAGGAAAAACTGTTTTTT. It is translated as CASSRYGEEKLFF.

This clonotype has a handful of counts. The chain is built from TRBV5-5 and TRBJ1-5, with D perhaps TRBD1 (6 bases). V lost 7 bases to trimming and J lost 3 bases, with 11 bases between them. CDR3 length: 13 amino acids. Germline V CDR1 and CDR2: SGHKS, YYEKEE (reference sequence). The CDR3 region has the DNA TGTGCCAGCTCCGACAGGAACAATCAGCCCCAGCATTTT. It translates to CASSDRNNQPQHF.

This clonotype was detected only a few times. This rearrangement joins TRBV20-1 to TRBJ2-3; 14 bases line up with TRBD2. This CDR3 has 16 amino acids. Germline CDR1 reads DFQATT; CDR2 reads SNEGSKA (reference sequence). Unmatched junction bases numbered 8, after V lost 5 bases and J lost 4 bases. The CDR3 DNA follows: TGCAGTGCTGCCGGGACTAGCGGGAGTTCGGCAGATACGCAGTATTTT. Amino acid sequence: CSAAGTSGSSADTQYF.

The chain employs TRBV28 and TRBJ1-5; D gene ambiguous. Trimming removed 1 base at V and 2 bases at J, with 9 bases between. The CDR3 totals 15 residues. CDR1 and CDR2 (germline): MDHEN, SYDVKM. The DNA of the CDR3 is TGTGCCAGCAGTTTATCCGGGAGTGGCAATCAGCCCCAGCATTTT. Its translation is CASSLSGSGNQPQHF.

This clonotype turned up a few times. The CDR3 DNA reads TGCAGCGTTTCTACTAGCGGGAGCGAGCAGTACTTC. It is translated as CSVSTSGSEQYF. The chain recombines TRBV29-1 with TRBJ2-7; 11 nucleotides match TRBD2. Germline V lookup: CDR1 SQVTM, CDR2 ANQGSEA. The ends lost 5 bases at V and 6 bases at J; junction bases unmatched: 3. CDR3 length equals 12 residues.

This clonotype showed up just a few times. The chain recombines TRBV20-1 with TRBJ2-1; D gene ambiguous. Trimming pared 3 bases from V and 4 bases from J, leaving 10 bases between. Germline V gene data show CDR1 as DFQATT and CDR2 as SNEGSKA (reference sequence). The CDR3 has 13 residues. This CDR3 is CSARGWAYNEQFF. The CDR3 nucleotides are TGCAGTGCTAGGGGATGGGCGTACAATGAGCAGTTCTTC.

This clonotype was observed many times. The chain carries TRBV6-2 or TRBV6-3 and TRBJ2-7; D may be TRBD2 (5 bases). The CDR3 sequence is 14 residues long. The germline CDR1 and CDR2 sequences are MNHEY and SVGEGT. V shed 3 bases and J shed 5 bases, with 14 bases lying between them. CDR3: CASSYFPMEDEQYF. DNA of the CDR3: TGTGCCAGCAGTTATTTCCCCATGGAGGACGAGCAGTACTTC.

This clonotype was observed a handful of times. V and J are TRBV20-1 and TRBJ2-3, with 12 bases aligning to TRBD2. This CDR3 spans 19 amino acids. From germline, CDR1 is DFQATT and CDR2 SNEGSKA (reference sequence). Trimming cost V 0 bases and J 2 bases; bases outside gene matches: 12. CDR3 DNA sequence: TGCAGTGCTAGAGAAACTACTAGCGGGAGGACCTCTCCCACAGATACGCAGTATTTT. This gives the protein CSARETTSGRTSPTDTQYF.

V is TRBV4-2 and J is TRBJ2-7; 7 bases are a match to TRBD1. This CDR3 is 13 amino acids long. Germline V gene data show CDR1 as LGHNA and CDR2 as YNFKEQ. Trimming removed 0 bases from V and 6 bases from J; junction bases left unmatched: 2. CDR3 sequence reads: CASSQETGPEQYF. CDR3 DNA sequence: TGTGCCAGCAGCCAAGAGACAGGGCCCGAGCAGTACTTC.

Note on this clonotype: At one of its ends the junction is not consistent with the germline gene, which may arise from a read error. The J gene is TRBJ2-1, the V gene TRBV7-9; D is perhaps TRBD1 or TRBD2 (6 bases each). This CDR3 comprises 15 residues. Germline V gives CDR1 SEHNR, CDR2 FQNEAQ (reference sequence). Here the CDR3 reads CASSLARGVGNEQFF. In DNA form, the CDR3 reads TGTGCCAGCAGCCTAGCGAGGGGGGTAGGCAATGAGCAGTTCTTC. Combining the CDR3 with reference TRBV7-9 and TRBJ2-1 gives the whole variable domain DTGVSQNPRHKITKRGQNVTFRCDPISEHNRLYWYRQTLGQGPEFLTYFQNEAQLEKSRLLSDRFSAERPKGSFSTLEIQRTEQGDSAMYLCASSLARGVGNEQFFGPGTRLTVL.

The chain is built from TRBV20-1 and TRBJ2-1; D perhaps matches TRBD1 (6 bases). Trimming cost V 5 bases and J 4 bases, with 18 bases left between them. The CDR3 length is 15 residues. Per germline, CDR1 DFQATT and CDR2 SNEGSKA (reference sequence). The CDR3 spells CSASGTPPTYNEQFF. Here the CDR3 DNA reads TGCAGTGCTTCAGGGACACCCCCCACGTACAATGAGCAGTTCTTC.

This chain connects TRBV11-2 to TRBJ2-5; D is perhaps TRBD1 (5 bases). The germline V and J ends were trimmed by 0 bases and 0 bases, with 14 bases remaining between them. The CDR3 loop spans 17 amino acids. The V gene's germline CDR1 is SGHAT and CDR2 FQNNGV. The CDR3 nucleotides read TGTGCCAGCAGCTTAGACTGGCAGGGAAGATACCAAGAGACCCAGTACTTC. It specifies CASSLDWQGRYQETQYF.

The chain carries TRBV3-1 and TRBJ1-2, with D possibly being TRBD1 (6 bases). This CDR3 has 12 amino acids. CDR1 is LGHDT and CDR2 is YNNKEL in the germline V gene (reference sequence). Trimming took off 1 base at V and 7 bases at J, with 7 bases between the two ends. CDR3 in amino acids: CASSQGGLGYTF. The CDR3 nucleotides read TGTGCCAGCAGCCAAGGGGGGCTTGGCTACACCTTC.

Here the CDR3 reads CSAYGIRSSYNEQFF. For the CDR3, the DNA is TGCAGTGCGTATGGAATCCGAAGCTCCTACAATGAGCAGTTCTTC. The chain is built from TRBV20-1 and TRBJ2-1; no clear D gene. Germline loops: CDR1 DFQATT, CDR2 SNEGSKA (reference sequence). CDR3 length: 15 residues. V lost 6 bases, J lost 0 bases, and 15 bases lay in between.

J is TRBJ2-1 and V is TRBV7-9; D gene ambiguous. V was clipped by 10 bases and J by 6 bases, with 19 bases between them. The CDR3 contains 14 residues. The germline gives CDR1 SEHNR, CDR2 FQNEAQ (reference sequence). DNA for the CDR3: TGTGCCACCCCCGGTAGTAGTTTGGGCAATGAGCAGTTCTTC. This codes for CATPGSSLGNEQFF.

V and J are TRBV7-2 and TRBJ1-6; no definite D call. Trimming shortened V by 5 bases and J by 7 bases, and 15 bases separated the two germline ends. The CDR3 has 15 residues. Germline-derived CDR1 and CDR2 are SGHTA and FQGNSA. The CDR3 region has the DNA TGTGCCAGCAGCGCCCAATTGGCTCGGAATTCACCCCTCCACTTT. Translation: CASSAQLARNSPLHF. The full variable domain, with the rest looked up from reference TRBV7-2 and TRBJ1-6, is GAGVSQSPSNKVTEKGKDVELRCDPISGHTALYWYRQSLGQGLEFLIYFQGNSAPDKSGLPSDRFSAERTGGSVSTLTIQRTQQEDSAVYLCASSAQLARNSPLHFGNGTRLTVT.